This TCR beta chain was recorded in a study of technical replicates of blood from several donors (dated by TCRdb to 2017 to 2019). As to this clone: What antigen it recognizes has not been identified. The input lacks base qualities; no much larger clone sits a single base away.

The receptor library was made with the immunoSEQ multiplex PCR assay. TCRdb provides this immuneACCESS table in a form limited to in-frame rearrangements. Some clones are lacking; in checked studies, under half of them reflect an unresolved V gene, and why the rest are absent is not known. Recorded for this sample are about 89,000 clones; roughly 94% of them occurred a single time. Clones ranked in the top ten supply about 0.25% of the sample. A distance of 11 bases separates the germline ends of V and J, which lose 5 bases and 1 base respectively. Via the germline V gene (reference sequence), CDR1 is MNHEY and CDR2 SMNVEV. Taken from cysteine to phenylalanine, the CDR3 has 14 residues. The read is trimmed to its CDR3 DNA, 42 bases read in frame from base 1.

The sample was T cells isolated from PBMCs. The chain links TRBV27 with TRBJ1-1; no D gene is confidently identified. The sequence was collected from a human donor in good health. The DNA sequence follows: TGTGCCAGCAGTCCGTCGGGGTGGAACACTGAAGCTTTCTTT. Translated, this gives CASSPSGWNTEAFF.